The 12 T cell receptor beta chains below come from one sample, sequenced in a study of T-cell memory formation after mild COVID-19. TCRdb processed the 5' RACE reads anew with MiXCR; each CDR3 protein has one entry. This sample has a few hundred thousand distinct CDR3 sequences; over 8.5% occur once, and the top ten carry 22%. Input material: PBMCs or a T cell subset sorted from them (not recorded which). The receptors were gathered from a man aged 18 to 29 who had mild COVID-19 (a few samples of this study predate the infection). Cell type and time point are not known.

The chain recombines TRBV5-1 with TRBJ2-7, with D perhaps given as TRBD1 or TRBD2 (6 bases each). The CDR3 loop spans 14 amino acids. V lost 4 bases and J 4 bases, leaving 15 bases between the germline ends. In germline, CDR1 is SGHRS, CDR2 YFSETQ. CDR3 in amino acids: CASSLVGGTYEQYV. The CDR3 coding sequence is TGCGCCAGCAGCCTGGTGGGGGGCACGTACGAGCAGTACGTC.

Many counts were recorded for this clonotype. The V call is TRBV7-6, the J call TRBJ2-5; 9 bases agree with TRBD2. J gave up 2 bases and V 6 bases, and 13 bases lay outside the gene matches. Per germline, CDR1 SGHVS and CDR2 FNYEAQ. The CDR3 consists of 17 residues. Written as DNA, the CDR3 is TGTGCCAGCAGAGACCTTAGCGGGGGTTACGATCAAGAGACCCAGTACTTC. As protein: CASRDLSGGYDQETQYF.

This clonotype has a handful of counts. The chain carries TRBV6-4 and TRBJ2-2; D is undetermined. The germline CDR1 and CDR2 sequences are MRHNA and SNTAGT. There are 14 residues in the CDR3. Trimming left V 4 bases short and J 4 bases short, with 10 bases between. CDR3 coding DNA: TGTGCCAGCAGTGCCACCGGGCCCACCGGGGAGCTGTTTTTT. Its translation: CASSATGPTGELFF.

The V gene is TRBV5-1, the J gene TRBJ2-3; D assignment may be TRBD1 or TRBD2 (5 bases each). The germline gives CDR1 SGHRS, CDR2 YFSETQ. The CDR3 runs 16 residues. Trimming left V 2 bases short and J 0 bases short, with 13 bases between. CDR3 sequence reads: CASSFGGLTSTDTQYF. The CDR3 coding sequence is TGCGCCAGCAGCTTTGGGGGTCTGACTAGCACAGATACGCAGTATTTT.

The rearrangement uses TRBV5-5 and TRBJ1-4; D is ambiguous. From germline, CDR1 is SGHKS and CDR2 YYEKEE (reference sequence). The CDR3 totals 12 residues. V lost 4 bases and J 8 bases, leaving 9 bases between the germline ends. The CDR3 here is CASSPRVEKLFF. The CDR3 bases are TGTGCCAGCAGCCCAAGGGTCGAAAAACTGTTTTTT. The variable domain in full, with the rest retrieved from reference TRBV5-5 and TRBJ1-4, is DAGVTQSPTHLIKTRGQQVTLRCSPISGHKSVSWYQQVLGQGPQFIFQYYEKEERGRGNFPDRFSARQFPNYSSELNVNALLLGDSALYLCASSPRVEKLFFGSGTQLSVL.

This clonotype was observed a few times. V is TRBV12-3 or TRBV12-4 and J is TRBJ2-3, with D uncertain. V gave up 6 bases and J gave up 4 bases, with 14 bases separating them. The CDR3 runs to 14 residues. The CDR3 loop reads CASSRKATPDTQYF. The CDR3 DNA sequence: TGTGCCAGCAGCCGCAAGGCCACTCCAGATACGCAGTATTTT.

This clonotype was observed a few times. The CDR3 DNA is TGTGCCTGGAGTCTCAGGGAGGATCAGCCCCAGCATTTT. Protein sequence: CAWSLREDQPQHF. The rearrangement uses TRBV30 and TRBJ1-5, with TRBD1 as a possible D gene (5 bases). Germline assignment: CDR1 GTSNPN and CDR2 SVGIG (reference sequence). This CDR3 region has 13 residues. The germline V and J ends were trimmed by 2 bases and 5 bases, with 10 bases remaining between them. Full variable domain (remainder filled in from reference TRBV30 and TRBJ1-5): SQTIHQWPATLVQPVGSPLSLECTVEGTSNPNLYWYRQAAGRGLQLLFYSVGIGQISSEVPQNLSASRPQDRQFILSSKKLLLSDSGFYLCAWSLREDQPQHFGDGTRLSIL.

This clonotype was counted only a few times. This sequence joins TRBV7-2 and TRBJ1-1; 8 bases map to TRBD1. The V gene end was trimmed by 8 bases and the J gene end by 3 bases; junction bases not matched to a gene: 5. Germline values: CDR1 SGHTA, CDR2 FQGNSA. The CDR3 contains 13 residues. In nucleotides, the CDR3 is TGTGCCAGCGGACAGGGTGGGTACACTGAAGCTTTCTTT. Translating gives CASGQGGYTEAFF.

The CDR3 bases are TGTGCCAGCAGTCGCCCCCGACTAGGCCACAATGAGCAGTTCTTC. Protein product: CASSRPRLGHNEQFF. V and J are TRBV6-2 or TRBV6-3 and TRBJ2-1, with D perhaps matching TRBD2 (6 bases). Trimming removed 5 bases from V and 5 bases from J, with 16 bases in between. The CDR3 length is 15 residues. Per germline, CDR1 MNHEY and CDR2 SVGEGT.

The chain couples TRBV20-1 to TRBJ2-5; 7 nucleotides agree with TRBD1. In germline, CDR1 is DFQATT, CDR2 SNEGSKA (reference sequence). CDR3 length equals 12 residues. V trimming: 6 bases; J trimming: 7 bases; junction bases outside the gene matches: 8. The CDR3 loop is CSAPGGVGTQYF. CDR3 nucleotides: TGCAGTGCCCCAGGGGGAGTGGGGACCCAGTACTTC.

The CDR3 nucleotides read TGCGCCAGCAGTAGAGGAAAATACAATGAGCAGTTCTTC. Its protein product is CASSRGKYNEQFF. The J gene is TRBJ2-1, the V gene TRBV5-1; D is uncertain. Germline assignment: CDR1 SGHRS and CDR2 YFSETQ. The V gene lost 5 bases and the J gene lost 4 bases, with 10 bases spanning the gap. CDR3 length equals 13 residues.

This chain connects TRBV4-3 to TRBJ2-3; 10 positions agree with TRBD2. This CDR3 region has 16 residues. Germline CDR1 and CDR2: LGHNA and YSLEER. V lost 1 base, J lost 5 bases, and 6 bases stayed unmatched. CDR3 nucleotides: TGCGCCAGCAGCCAAGTTGCGCTAGCGGGGGAAGATACGCAGTATTTT. The encoded protein is CASSQVALAGEDTQYF.